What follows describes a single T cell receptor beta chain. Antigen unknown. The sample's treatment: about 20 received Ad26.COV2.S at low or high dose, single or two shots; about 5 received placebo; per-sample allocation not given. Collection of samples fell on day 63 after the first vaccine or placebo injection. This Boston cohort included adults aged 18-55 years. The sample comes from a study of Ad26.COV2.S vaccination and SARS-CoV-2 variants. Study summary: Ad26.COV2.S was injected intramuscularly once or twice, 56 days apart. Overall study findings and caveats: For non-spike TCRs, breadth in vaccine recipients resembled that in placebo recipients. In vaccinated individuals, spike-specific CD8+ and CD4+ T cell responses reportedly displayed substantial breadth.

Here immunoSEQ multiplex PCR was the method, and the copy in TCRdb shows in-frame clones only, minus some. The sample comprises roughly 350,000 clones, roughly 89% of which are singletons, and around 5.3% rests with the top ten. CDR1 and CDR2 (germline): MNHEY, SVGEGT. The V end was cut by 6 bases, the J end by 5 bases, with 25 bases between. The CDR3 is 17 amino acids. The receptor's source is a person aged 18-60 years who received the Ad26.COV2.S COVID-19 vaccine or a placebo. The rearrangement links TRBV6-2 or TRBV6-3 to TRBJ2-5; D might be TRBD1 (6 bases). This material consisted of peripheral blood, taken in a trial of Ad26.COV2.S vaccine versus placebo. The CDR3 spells CASSPHPRTDPRETQYF. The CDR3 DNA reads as TGTGCCAGCAGCCCCCATCCTAGGACAGACCCCCGGGAGACCCAGTACTTC.